These 3 T cell receptor beta chains came from one sample sequenced in a study of regulatory T cells in long-lasting Graves disease. Noted time point: persistent/refractory GD, antithyroid drugs over 5 years with positive TRAb. Scientists built the TCR library using RNA that was extracted from PBMCs. Both iRepertoire HTBI primers and Arm-PCR of CDR3 regions were used to build the TCR beta libraries. MiXCR, run by TCRdb on the multiplex PCR reads, gives a single entry per CDR3 protein. The data hold 390,000 or so distinct CDR3 sequences, with around 23% observed a single time. Sample: peripheral blood mononuclear cells (PBMCs), taken when the disease was refractory, from a patient treated with antithyroid drugs. These receptors all stem from a woman aged 40 to 55 with Graves disease.

This clonotype has ten or more counts. This rearrangement joins TRBV5-1 to TRBJ1-1; tentatively, D is TRBD1 (5 bases). The V end lost 4 bases, the J end lost 4 bases, and 17 bases lay between the germline ends. Germline V CDR1 and CDR2: SGHRS, YFSETQ. The CDR3 length is 15 residues. For the CDR3, the DNA is TGCGCCAGCAGCACTATCCGGGACGGGAGCACTGAAGCTTTCTTT. Protein: CASSTIRDGSTEAFF.

The chain combines TRBV4-1 with TRBJ2-7; tentatively, D is TRBD2 (6 bases). V lost 5 bases and J 4 bases, leaving 15 bases between the germline ends. The CDR3 extends over 14 amino acids. Germline values: CDR1 MGHRA, CDR2 YSYEKL. CDR3 bases: TGCGCCAGCAGCTTGATAGCGGAGGGGTACGAGCAGTACTTC. Translation: CASSLIAEGYEQYF.

There are many counts of this clonotype. The chain links TRBV28 to TRBJ2-4, with D perhaps given as TRBD1 or TRBD2 (5 bases each). Per germline, CDR1 MDHEN and CDR2 SYDVKM. The CDR3 loop spans 15 amino acids. Trimming removed 6 bases from V and 1 base from J, with 13 bases in between. The CDR3 DNA reads as TGTGCCAGCAGGGGACGGACCTCGGCCAAAAACATTCAGTACTTC. Amino acid sequence: CASRGRTSAKNIQYF.